The rows below give T cell receptor beta chains drawn from one sample of a study of cytomegalovirus exposure and HLA in healthy donors. The protocol was immunoSEQ multiplex PCR, while the TCRdb copy is restricted to in-frame clones and leaves out a portion. The sample contains some 200,000 clones, 70% of which appear only once. Sequencing input: PBMCs. The receptors shown here come from a man between 35 and 55 years old in good health and CMV-seropositive. The CDR3 runs from the conserved cysteine through the conserved F or W. Fields, in order: V gene, J gene, CDR3 protein.

V gene: TRBV6-1
J gene: TRBJ2-7
CDR3 protein: CASRGNRGSYEQYF

V gene: TRBV9
J gene: TRBJ1-2
CDR3 protein: CASSVQDRWGYTF

V gene: TRBV29-1
J gene: TRBJ2-7
CDR3 protein: CSANGDKSYEQYF

V gene: TRBV18
J gene: TRBJ2-7
CDR3 protein: CASFQTGTEQYF

V gene: TRBV5-6
J gene: TRBJ2-7
CDR3 protein: CASSLLMEGEQYF

V gene: TRBV5-4
J gene: TRBJ1-3
CDR3 protein: CASSLAGSGNTIYF

V gene: TRBV6-1
J gene: TRBJ2-5
CDR3 protein: CASSSAGTGQETQYF

V gene: TRBV19
J gene: TRBJ1-2
CDR3 protein: CASSIRPGGVSSYGYTF

V gene: TRBV4-1
J gene: TRBJ1-5
CDR3 protein: CASSPDKGHVQHF

V gene: TRBV5-5
J gene: TRBJ1-3
CDR3 protein: CASRWGSSSGNTIYF

V gene: TRBV5-1
J gene: TRBJ1-2
CDR3 protein: CASSQQGIPGDGYTF

V gene: TRBV7-9
J gene: TRBJ1-1
CDR3 protein: CASRTGETEAFF

V gene: TRBV4-1
J gene: TRBJ2-1
CDR3 protein: CASSQDNSPYNEQFF

V gene: TRBV7-6
J gene: TRBJ1-6
CDR3 protein: CASSLTENSPLHF

V gene: TRBV20-1
J gene: TRBJ1-2
CDR3 protein: CSAKGEGGYTF

V gene: TRBV9
J gene: TRBJ2-2
CDR3 protein: CASRAGDSTGELFF

V gene: TRBV7-9
J gene: TRBJ2-7
CDR3 protein: CSSSLIRAGGNYEQYF

V gene: TRBV2
J gene: TRBJ1-6
CDR3 protein: CASSEEGQINSPLHF